These 24 T cell receptor beta chains share one sample of origin, sequenced in a study of CD8 T cells in ankylosing spondylitis. TCRdb itself ran the 5' RACE reads through MiXCR, one entry per CDR3 protein. The repertoire holds roughly 230,000 distinct CDR3 sequences, with under 20% as singletons. Sequencing was carried out using blood, either unsorted or a sorted T cell fraction (not recorded which). Source of these receptors: a male donor with ankylosing spondylitis or in good health (not recorded which).

The chain links TRBV5-1 to TRBJ2-1, with D perhaps matching TRBD1 (5 bases). The CDR3 loop spans 15 amino acids. Germline lookup yields CDR1 SGHRS and CDR2 YFSETQ. V gave up 0 bases and J gave up 1 base, with 8 bases separating them. CDR3 amino acids: CASSLVGLSYNEQFF. The CDR3 nucleotides read TGCGCCAGCAGCTTGGTGGGGCTTTCCTACAATGAGCAGTTCTTC.

In its sample, this clonotype was seen many times. This sequence joins TRBV5-1 and TRBJ1-1, with TRBD1 identical over 7 bases. With 5 bases clipped from V and 0 bases from J, the junction kept 7 bases outside the gene matches. The germline CDR1 and CDR2 sequences are SGHRS and YFSETQ. The CDR3 is 15 amino acids. The CDR3 reads CASRGGDSMNTEAFF. The CDR3 nucleotides read TGCGCCAGCAGGGGGGGGGACAGCATGAACACTGAAGCTTTCTTT. Supplemented by reference TRBV5-1 and TRBJ1-1, the full variable domain reads KAGVTQTPRYLIKTRGQQVTLSCSPISGHRSVSWYQQTPGQGLQFLFEYFSETQRNKGNFPGRFSGRQFSNSRSEMNVSTLELGDSALYLCASRGGDSMNTEAFFGQGTRLTVV.

This clonotype showed up just a few times. This CDR3 is CASRPGQGPTEAFF. The CDR3 nucleotides read TGCGCCAGCAGACCGGGACAGGGGCCTACTGAAGCTTTCTTT. The J gene is TRBJ1-1, the V gene TRBV5-1, with 10 bases lining up with TRBD1. The CDR3 totals 14 residues. Trimming removed 5 bases from V and 5 bases from J; junction bases left unmatched: 6. Per the germline V gene, CDR1 is SGHRS and CDR2 is YFSETQ.

The rearrangement joins TRBV4-1 to TRBJ2-3; D not certain. The length of the CDR3 is 16 residues. Germline loops: CDR1 MGHRA, CDR2 YSYEKL. V was clipped by 4 bases and J by 1 base, with 15 bases between them. Here the CDR3 reads CASSPYFLGGTDTQYF. The CDR3 nucleotides are TGCGCCAGCAGCCCTTATTTCCTAGGAGGCACAGATACGCAGTATTTT.

The sample holds a few counts of this clonotype. The chain recombines TRBV3-1 with TRBJ2-3; the D is unclear. The CDR3 is 16 residues long. Trimming cost V 1 base and J 1 base, with 12 bases left between them. The germline gives CDR1 LGHDT, CDR2 YNNKEL (reference sequence). The CDR3 sequence: CASSQAAGEGTDTQYF. CDR3 DNA sequence: TGTGCCAGCAGCCAAGCAGCAGGAGAGGGCACAGATACGCAGTATTTT.

The chain employs TRBV25-1 and TRBJ1-2; TRBD1 matches 10 bases. V shed 6 bases and J 5 bases; nucleotides not matched to a gene: 3. Germline values: CDR1 MGHDK, CDR2 SYGVNS. CDR3 length: 13 amino acids. As DNA, the CDR3 is TGTGCCAGCAGCGGGGACAGGGGATATGGCTACACCTTC. Translated: CASSGDRGYGYTF.

This clonotype was detected a few times. This chain connects TRBV7-8 to TRBJ2-7; D not certain. The CDR3 is 15 residues long. V dropped 3 bases and J dropped 2 bases, with 14 bases sitting between them. Looked up from germline, CDR1 is SGHVS and CDR2 is FQNEAQ. CDR3 residues: CASSFTTRVPYEQYF. The CDR3 DNA reads as TGTGCCAGCAGCTTCACTACGCGTGTACCCTACGAGCAGTACTTC.

As regards this clonotype: This could be a read error, since a much larger clone is one nucleotide away. The chain carries TRBV3-1 and TRBJ2-7, with a weak D call TRBD1 (5 bases). The germline V gene encodes CDR1 LGHDT and CDR2 YNNKEL (reference sequence). The length of the CDR3 is 13 residues. The CDR3 nucleotides are TGTCCCAGCAGCTACCGACAGTCCTACGAGCAGTACTTC. Translation gives CPSSYRQSYEQYF.

This clonotype appeared a few times. V and J are TRBV20-1 and TRBJ2-1; 9 nucleotides agree with TRBD2. Germline-derived CDR1 and CDR2 are DFQATT and SNEGSKA (reference sequence). The J segment lost 0 bases and the V segment lost 5 bases, leaving 14 bases of the junction unmatched. This CDR3 is built from 18 residues. CDR3 sequence (DNA): TGCAGTGCTCTAAATGCGGGAGGGGAAGTAATCTCCTACAATGAGCAGTTCTTC. It codes for CSALNAGGEVISYNEQFF.

The V call is TRBV11-2, the J call TRBJ2-7; D perhaps matches TRBD1 (5 bases). Germline V CDR1 and CDR2: SGHAT, FQNNGV. The CDR3 consists of 15 residues. Trimming removed 1 base from V and 3 bases from J, with 13 bases in between. The CDR3 coding sequence is TGTGCCAGCAGCTTAGTATCAGGGTCCATCTACGAGCAGTACTTC. It encodes CASSLVSGSIYEQYF.

There are a few counts of this clonotype. The chain combines TRBV11-2 with TRBJ2-5; 7 positions match TRBD1. The CDR3 has 14 residues. CDR1 SGHAT and CDR2 FQNNGV come from the germline V gene. V shed 5 bases and J 5 bases; nucleotides not matched to a gene: 8. In DNA form, the CDR3 reads TGTGCCAGCAGCCCAGACAGGGTGTGGGAGACCCAGTACTTC. Translation: CASSPDRVWETQYF.

The chain links TRBV4-3 to TRBJ1-2; D is unresolved. The germline V and J ends were trimmed by 3 bases and 7 bases, with 12 bases remaining between them. CDR1 LGHNA and CDR2 YSLEER come from the germline V gene. The CDR3 is 13 residues long. The CDR3 DNA reads TGCGCCAGCAGCCAGTCTAACGGCGCTGGCTACACCTTC. As protein: CASSQSNGAGYTF.

The chain combines TRBV5-8 with TRBJ2-7; 14 bases match TRBD2. The CDR3 has 15 amino acids. Germline V gene sequence: CDR1 SGHTS, CDR2 YDEGEE. V was pared by 0 bases and J by 5 bases, with 1 base of the junction left unmatched. For the CDR3, the DNA is TGTGCCAGCAGCTTGGGGACTAGCGGGAGGCACGAGCAGTACTTC. Protein sequence: CASSLGTSGRHEQYF.

This rearrangement joins TRBV6-5 to TRBJ2-7; the match to TRBD1 covers 11 bases. CDR1 and CDR2 from the germline V gene are MNHEY and SVGAGI. The CDR3 runs 16 residues. The J segment lost 3 bases and the V segment lost 1 base, leaving 5 bases of the junction unmatched. CDR3 sequence: CASSYLSGTGGYEQYF. DNA for the CDR3: TGTGCCAGCAGTTACTTATCCGGGACAGGGGGCTACGAGCAGTACTTC.

This clonotype has ten or more counts. The chain combines TRBV4-1 with TRBJ1-5; D is unresolved. Germline CDR1 and CDR2: MGHRA and YSYEKL. The CDR3 has 14 amino acids. V lost 0 bases, J lost 4 bases, and 7 bases lay in between. The CDR3 spells CASSQDLGNQPQHF. Written as DNA, the CDR3 is TGCGCCAGCAGCCAAGATTTGGGAAATCAGCCCCAGCATTTT.

This clonotype showed up just a few times. The chain uses TRBV20-1 and TRBJ2-1; 12 nucleotides match TRBD2. The CDR3 has 15 amino acids. Germline V gene lookup returns CDR1 DFQATT and CDR2 SNEGSKA (reference sequence). V was clipped by 0 bases and J by 8 bases; unmatched bases: 5. The CDR3 nucleotides are TGCAGTGCTAGAGATGGACTAGCGGGATCGCATGAGCAGTTCTTC. Encoded protein: CSARDGLAGSHEQFF.

J is TRBJ2-3 and V is TRBV7-6; the D gene is possibly TRBD1 (5 bases). CDR1 and CDR2 (germline): SGHVS, FNYEAQ. CDR3 length: 14 residues. V was cut by 3 bases and J by 0 bases, with 7 bases left in between. The CDR3 protein is CASSFQGSTDTQYF. The CDR3 DNA sequence: TGTGCCAGCAGCTTTCAGGGAAGCACAGATACGCAGTATTTT.

The chain is built from TRBV7-9 and TRBJ2-7; TRBD2 matches at 10 bases. CDR3 size: 17 residues. Per germline, CDR1 SEHNR and CDR2 FQNEAQ (reference sequence). V was pared by 4 bases and J by 5 bases, with 14 bases of the junction left unmatched. CDR3 sequence reads: CASSSPSGSVYGDEQYF. The CDR3 DNA reads TGTGCCAGCAGCTCCCCTAGCGGGAGTGTGTACGGGGACGAGCAGTACTTC.

This clonotype was seen ten or more times. V is TRBV7-3 and J is TRBJ2-1; 9 nucleotides match TRBD2. CDR1 and CDR2 from the germline V gene are SGHTA and FQGTGA. The length of the CDR3 is 15 residues. V dropped 6 bases and J dropped 2; count of bases not matched to a gene: 5. CDR3 DNA sequence: TGTGCCAGCAGGGACCTAGCGGGACCCTACAATGAGCAGTTCTTC. As protein: CASRDLAGPYNEQFF.

The V gene is TRBV14, the J gene TRBJ2-1; the D gene is possibly TRBD2 (6 bases). There are 14 residues in the CDR3. The germline V gene has CDR1 SGHDN and CDR2 FVKESK. Deletions cut 4 bases from V and 8 bases from J, with 15 bases between. The CDR3 is CASSPRDWYYEQFF. The CDR3 region has the DNA TGTGCCAGCAGCCCCCGGGACTGGTACTATGAGCAGTTCTTC.

This clonotype was picked up many times. The chain joins TRBV20-1 to TRBJ2-7, with a tentative D call TRBD1 (5 bases). Germline V gene sequence: CDR1 DFQATT, CDR2 SNEGSKA (reference sequence). The CDR3 sequence is 13 residues long. The V and J ends lost 1 base and 6 bases respectively, with 13 bases between them. CDR3 in DNA: TGCAGTGCTAGAGTTGCAGCCAGGGTCGAGCAGTACTTC. It encodes CSARVAARVEQYF.

This clonotype was detected only a few times. The chain carries TRBV4-3 and TRBJ2-7; no reliable D call. Germline V CDR1 and CDR2: LGHNA, YSLEER. Trimming took off 1 base at V and 4 bases at J, with 8 bases between the two ends. This CDR3 comprises 13 residues. CDR3 amino acids: CASSQAQGYEQYF. Written as DNA, the CDR3 is TGCGCCAGCAGCCAAGCACAAGGATACGAGCAGTACTTC.

This chain joins TRBV27 and TRBJ1-1; D ambiguous. V gave up 6 bases and J gave up 2 bases, with 10 bases separating them. Germline CDR1 reads MNHEY; CDR2 reads SMNVEV (reference sequence). The CDR3 is 13 amino acids. The CDR3 nucleotides read TGTGCCAGCAGACTATGGGGTAACACTGAAGCTTTCTTT. Translated, it gives CASRLWGNTEAFF.

The table lists this clonotype with many counts. The chain uses TRBV2 and TRBJ2-3; D gene uncertain. CDR1 and CDR2 from the germline V gene are SNHLY and FYNNEI. V lost 7 bases to trimming and J lost 1 base, with 6 bases between them. The CDR3 loop spans 12 amino acids. The CDR3, as DNA: TGTGCCAGCATGCCCCGCACAGATACGCAGTATTTT. Translation gives CASMPRTDTQYF. Based on the CDR3 plus reference TRBV2 and TRBJ2-3, the full variable domain is EPEVTQTPSHQVTQMGQEVILRCVPISNHLYFYWYRQILGQKVEFLVSFYNNEISEKSEIFDDQFSVERPDGSNFTLKIRSTKLEDSAMYFCASMPRTDTQYFGPGTRLTVL.